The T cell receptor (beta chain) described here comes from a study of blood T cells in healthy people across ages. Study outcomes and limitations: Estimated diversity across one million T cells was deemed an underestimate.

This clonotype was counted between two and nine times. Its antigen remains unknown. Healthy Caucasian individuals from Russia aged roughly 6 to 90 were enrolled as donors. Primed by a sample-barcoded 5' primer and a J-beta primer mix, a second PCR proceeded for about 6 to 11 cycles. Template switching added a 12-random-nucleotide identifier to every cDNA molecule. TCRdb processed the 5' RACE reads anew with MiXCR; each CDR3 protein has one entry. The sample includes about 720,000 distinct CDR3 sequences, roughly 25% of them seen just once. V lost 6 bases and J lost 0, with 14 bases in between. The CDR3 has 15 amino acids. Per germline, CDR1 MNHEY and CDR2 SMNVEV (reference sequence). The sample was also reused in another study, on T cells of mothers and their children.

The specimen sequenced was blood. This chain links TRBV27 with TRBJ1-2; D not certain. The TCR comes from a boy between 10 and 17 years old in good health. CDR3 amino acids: CASSPGTLPNYGYTF. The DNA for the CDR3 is TGTGCCAGCAGCCCCGGCACCCTTCCTAACTATGGCTACACCTTC.